These 11 T cell receptor beta chains were all obtained from the same sample, sequenced in a study of cytomegalovirus exposure and HLA in healthy donors. The primer mix had 60 Vbeta and 13 Jbeta primers. Assay: immunoSEQ multiplex PCR; the TCRdb copy retains only in-frame clones and omits some. The data hold about 200,000 clones, with approximately 82% observed a single time. Sample: PBMCs. Receptors were obtained from a man younger than 35 in good health and CMV-seronegative.

The DNA for the CDR3 is TGCAGCGTTGAAGCTAGGGACAGGGGGCTCGACGAGCAGTACTTC. Its translation is CSVEARDRGLDEQYF. This chain joins TRBV29-1 and TRBJ2-7; TRBD1 matches at 12 bases. CDR1 is SQVTM, CDR2 ANQGSEA, per germline. With V trimmed by 1 base and J by 5 bases, 6 bases remained unmatched. There are 15 residues in the CDR3.

The chain combines TRBV10-3 with TRBJ2-2, with TRBD2 matching over 8 bases. V trimming: 8 bases; J trimming: 0 bases; junction bases outside the gene matches: 2. This CDR3 has 14 amino acids. Germline V gene sequence: CDR1 ENHRY, CDR2 SYGVKD. CDR3 region: CAIRSGTNTGELFF. CDR3 nucleotide sequence: TGTGCCATCCGTAGCGGGACGAACACCGGGGAGCTGTTTTTT.

The chain has TRBV7-9 and TRBJ2-1; a possible D gene is TRBD2 (7 bases). Looked up from germline, CDR1 is SEHNR and CDR2 is FQNEAQ (reference sequence). V lost 1 base and J lost 2, with 15 bases in between. The CDR3 extends over 17 amino acids. The CDR3 sequence is CASSLGEGGGAYNEQFF. The CDR3 nucleotides read TGTGCCAGCAGCTTAGGTGAGGGAGGGGGTGCCTACAATGAGCAGTTCTTC.

The V gene is TRBV2, the J gene TRBJ1-3, with D possibly being TRBD1 (6 bases). The ends were cut back, 3 bases at V and 4 bases at J, with 22 bases in the middle. CDR1 is SNHLY, CDR2 FYNNEI, per germline. The CDR3 has 18 residues. CDR3 coding DNA: TGTGCCAGCAGTGATTACAGGGTACTACTCCTAGCCGGAAACACCATATATTTT. Protein: CASSDYRVLLLAGNTIYF.

The chain links TRBV10-3 to TRBJ1-5; TRBD1 matches 7 bases. V lost 2 bases, J lost 4 bases, and 8 bases stayed unmatched. The CDR3 length is 16 residues. Germline CDR1 and CDR2: ENHRY and SYGVKD. CDR3 amino acids: CAISEGDSQGNQPQHF. For the CDR3, the DNA is TGTGCCATCAGTGAGGGGGACAGCCAAGGGAATCAGCCCCAGCATTTT.

Only one count was recorded for this clone. The chain has TRBV29-1 and TRBJ1-1; TRBD1 aligns across 9 bases. The CDR3 spans 13 residues. The junction had 6 bases not matched to a gene; V was cut back by 6 bases and J by 4 bases. Looked up from germline, CDR1 is SQVTM and CDR2 is ANQGSEA. The CDR3 sequence: CSVGTGKITEAFF. CDR3 sequence (DNA): TGCAGCGTCGGGACAGGGAAGATCACTGAAGCTTTCTTT.

This clone is a singleton in its sample. J is TRBJ2-1 and V is TRBV6-1, with a possible D match to TRBD1 (6 bases). The V gene lost 6 bases and the J gene lost 7 bases, with 13 bases spanning the gap. CDR3 size: 13 residues. Germline V CDR1 and CDR2: MNHNS, SASEGT. CDR3 in DNA: TGTGCCAGCAGGGGGGCGTTCTATAATGAGCAGTTCTTC. Amino acid sequence: CASRGAFYNEQFF.

For this clone: The same CDR3 is also encoded by other DNA sequences in this sample. The chain employs TRBV11-2 and TRBJ2-7; no reliable D call. The V gene lost 1 base and the J gene lost 3 bases, with 7 bases spanning the gap. Per germline, CDR1 SGHAT and CDR2 FQNNGV. There are 13 residues in the CDR3. The CDR3 coding sequence is TGTGCCAGCAGCTTAGGTTCCGTCTACGAGCAGTACTTC. As protein: CASSLGSVYEQYF. The whole variable domain, remainder taken from reference TRBV11-2 and TRBJ2-7, is EAGVAQSPRYKIIEKRQSVAFWCNPISGHATLYWYQQILGQGPKLLIQFQNNGVVDDSQLPKDRFSAERLKGVDSTLKIQPAKLEDSAVYLCASSLGSVYEQYFGPGTRLTVT.

In its sample, this clone was seen a few times. The chain combines TRBV10-1 with TRBJ2-7; D perhaps matches TRBD1 (6 bases). This CDR3 contains 13 residues. V dropped 8 bases and J dropped 5 bases, with 16 bases sitting between them. Germline CDR1 WNHNN, CDR2 SYGVQD (reference sequence). Written as DNA, the CDR3 is TGCGCCAGCGTCTCATACAGGGTGAACGAGCAGTACTTC. This gives the protein CASVSYRVNEQYF.

The chain uses TRBV7-9 and TRBJ2-1; 7 nucleotides match TRBD1. The CDR3 is 14 amino acids. Germline CDR1 reads SEHNR; CDR2 reads FQNEAQ (reference sequence). V gave up 6 bases and J gave up 3 bases; unmatched junction bases: 5. The CDR3 region is CASRPGQSYNEQFF. CDR3 coding DNA: TGTGCCAGCAGACCGGGACAGAGCTACAATGAGCAGTTCTTC.

CDR3 protein: CATSRAPGQNYEQYF. The CDR3 region has the DNA TGTGCCACCAGCAGAGCGCCGGGACAAAACTACGAGCAGTACTTC. This sequence joins TRBV15 and TRBJ2-7; a possible D gene is TRBD1 (6 bases). There are 15 residues in the CDR3. Germline CDR1 LNHNV, CDR2 YYDKDF (reference sequence). The V end was cut by 1 base, the J end by 3 bases, with 13 bases between.